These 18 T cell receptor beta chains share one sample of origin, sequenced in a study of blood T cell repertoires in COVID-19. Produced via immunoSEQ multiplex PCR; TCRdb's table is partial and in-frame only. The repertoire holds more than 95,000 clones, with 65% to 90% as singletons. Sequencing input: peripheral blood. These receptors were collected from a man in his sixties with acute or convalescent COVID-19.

In DNA, the CDR3 is TGTGCCAGCAGTAATCTTTGGGCGGGGGACAATGAGCAGTTCTTC. Protein sequence: CASSNLWAGDNEQFF. The chain is built from TRBV6-5 and TRBJ2-1; 7 positions match TRBD2. CDR1 is MNHEY, CDR2 SVGAGI, per germline. The CDR3 covers 15 residues. V lost 5 bases to trimming and J lost 5 bases; unmatched junction nucleotides: 9.

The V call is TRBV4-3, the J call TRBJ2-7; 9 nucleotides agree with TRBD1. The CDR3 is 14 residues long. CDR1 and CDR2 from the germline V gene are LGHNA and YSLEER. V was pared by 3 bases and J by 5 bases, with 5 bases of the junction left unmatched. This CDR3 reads CASSHSGQGDEQYF. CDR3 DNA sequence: TGCGCCAGCAGCCATTCGGGACAGGGAGACGAGCAGTACTTC.

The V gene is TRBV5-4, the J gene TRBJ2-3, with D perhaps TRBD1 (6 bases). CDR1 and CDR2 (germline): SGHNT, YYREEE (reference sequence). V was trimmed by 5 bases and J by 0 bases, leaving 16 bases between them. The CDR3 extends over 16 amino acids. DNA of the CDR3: TGTGCCAGCAGTCCCTCGGACAGAACTAGCACAGATACGCAGTATTTT. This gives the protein CASSPSDRTSTDTQYF.

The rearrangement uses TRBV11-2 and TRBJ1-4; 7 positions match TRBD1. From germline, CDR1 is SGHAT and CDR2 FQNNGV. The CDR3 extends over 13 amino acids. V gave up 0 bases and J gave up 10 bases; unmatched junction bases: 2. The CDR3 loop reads CASSLDSGGKLFF. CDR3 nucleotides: TGTGCCAGCAGCTTAGACTCAGGGGGAAAACTGTTTTTT.

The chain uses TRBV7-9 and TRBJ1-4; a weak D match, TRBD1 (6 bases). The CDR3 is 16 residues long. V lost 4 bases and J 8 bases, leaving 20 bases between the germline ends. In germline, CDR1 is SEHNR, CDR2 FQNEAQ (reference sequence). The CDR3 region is CASSSTGKGPGEKLFF. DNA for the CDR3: TGTGCCAGCAGCTCAACAGGGAAAGGGCCGGGAGAAAAACTGTTTTTT.

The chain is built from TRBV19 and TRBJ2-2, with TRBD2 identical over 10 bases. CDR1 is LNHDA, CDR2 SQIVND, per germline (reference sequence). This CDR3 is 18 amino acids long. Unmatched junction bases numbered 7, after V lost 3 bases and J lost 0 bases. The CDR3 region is CASSILGLAASNTGELFF. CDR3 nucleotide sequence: TGTGCCAGTAGTATCCTAGGACTAGCGGCGTCGAACACCGGGGAGCTGTTTTTT.

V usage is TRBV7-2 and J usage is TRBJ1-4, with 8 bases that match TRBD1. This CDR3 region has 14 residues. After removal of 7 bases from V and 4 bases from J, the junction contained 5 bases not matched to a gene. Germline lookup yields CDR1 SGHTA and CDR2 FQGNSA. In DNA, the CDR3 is TGTGCCAGCACAACAGGACAGGGTAATGAAAAACTGTTTTTT. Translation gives CASTTGQGNEKLFF.

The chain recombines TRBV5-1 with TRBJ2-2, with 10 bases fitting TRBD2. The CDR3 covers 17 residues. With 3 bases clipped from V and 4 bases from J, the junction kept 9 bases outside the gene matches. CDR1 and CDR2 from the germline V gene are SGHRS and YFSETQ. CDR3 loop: CASSSLISGGFTGELFF. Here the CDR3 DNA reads TGCGCCAGCAGCTCCTTAATTAGCGGGGGGTTCACCGGGGAGCTGTTTTTT.

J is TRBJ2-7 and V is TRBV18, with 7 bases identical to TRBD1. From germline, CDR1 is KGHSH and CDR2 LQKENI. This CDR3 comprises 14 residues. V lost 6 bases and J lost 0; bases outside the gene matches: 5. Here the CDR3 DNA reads TGTGCCAGCTCGATCGGACAGGCCTCCTACGAGCAGTACTTC. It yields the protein CASSIGQASYEQYF.

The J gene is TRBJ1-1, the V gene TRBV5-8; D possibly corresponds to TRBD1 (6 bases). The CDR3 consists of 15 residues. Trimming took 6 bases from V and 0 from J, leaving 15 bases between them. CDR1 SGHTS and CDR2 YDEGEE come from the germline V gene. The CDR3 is CASTWEGGVNTEAFF. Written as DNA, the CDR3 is TGTGCCAGCACTTGGGAGGGGGGTGTGAACACTGAAGCTTTCTTT.

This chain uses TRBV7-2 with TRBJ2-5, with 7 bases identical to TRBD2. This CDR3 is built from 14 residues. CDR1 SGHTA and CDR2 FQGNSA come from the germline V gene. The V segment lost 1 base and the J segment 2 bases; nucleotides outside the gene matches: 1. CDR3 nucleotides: TGTGCCAGCAGCTTAGGGGGACTACAAGAGACCCAGTACTTC. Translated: CASSLGGLQETQYF.

CDR3 DNA sequence: TGTGCCAGCAGTGAACAGGGGCGGAACACTGAAGCTTTCTTT. Protein product: CASSEQGRNTEAFF. The chain has TRBV2 and TRBJ1-1; tentative D call: TRBD1 (6 bases). CDR1 is SNHLY, CDR2 FYNNEI, per germline. This CDR3 is 14 amino acids long. Trimming shortened V by 2 bases and J by 1 base, and 8 bases separated the two germline ends.

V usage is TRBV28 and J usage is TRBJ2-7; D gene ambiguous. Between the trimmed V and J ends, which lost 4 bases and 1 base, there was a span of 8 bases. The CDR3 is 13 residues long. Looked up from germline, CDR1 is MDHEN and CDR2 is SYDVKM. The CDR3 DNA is TGTGCCAGCAGTTCACCTAGGTCCTACGAGCAGTACTTC. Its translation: CASSSPRSYEQYF.

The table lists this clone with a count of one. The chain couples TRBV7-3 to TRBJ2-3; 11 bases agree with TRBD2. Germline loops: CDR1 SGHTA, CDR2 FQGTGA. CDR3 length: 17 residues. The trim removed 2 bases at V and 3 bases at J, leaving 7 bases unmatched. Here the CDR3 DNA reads TGTGCCAGCAGCTTAGGCACTAGCGGGGGAAGGACAGATACGCAGTATTTT. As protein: CASSLGTSGGRTDTQYF.

As DNA, the CDR3 is TGTGCCAGCAGGCGTGGGACAGGGGGCCCCTTGAACACTGAAGCTTTCTTT. Its translation is CASRRGTGGPLNTEAFF. The chain has TRBV7-6 and TRBJ1-1; 12 bases line up with TRBD1. This CDR3 comprises 17 residues. The V and J ends lost 6 bases and 0 bases, in that order; junction bases with no gene match: 8. Per the germline V gene, CDR1 is SGHVS and CDR2 is FNYEAQ.

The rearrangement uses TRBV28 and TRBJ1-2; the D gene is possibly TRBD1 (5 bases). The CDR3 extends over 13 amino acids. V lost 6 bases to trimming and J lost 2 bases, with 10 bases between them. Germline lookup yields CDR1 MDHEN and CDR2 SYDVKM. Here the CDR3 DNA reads TGTGCCAGCAGACAGGACCTGAACTATGGCTACACCTTC. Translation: CASRQDLNYGYTF.

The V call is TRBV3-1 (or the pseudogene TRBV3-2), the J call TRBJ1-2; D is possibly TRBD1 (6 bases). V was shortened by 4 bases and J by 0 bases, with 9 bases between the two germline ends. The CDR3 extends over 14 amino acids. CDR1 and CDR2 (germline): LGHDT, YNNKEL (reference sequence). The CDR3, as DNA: TGTGCCAGCAGCCCCTCAGGGGCTAACTATGGCTACACCTTC. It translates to CASSPSGANYGYTF.

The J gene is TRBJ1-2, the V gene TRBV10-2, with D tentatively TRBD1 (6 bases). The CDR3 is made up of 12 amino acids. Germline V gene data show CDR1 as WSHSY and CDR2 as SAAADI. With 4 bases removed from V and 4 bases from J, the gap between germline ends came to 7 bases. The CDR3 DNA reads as TGCGCCAGCAGTGCGGACAGCTATGGCTACACCTTC. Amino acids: CASSADSYGYTF.